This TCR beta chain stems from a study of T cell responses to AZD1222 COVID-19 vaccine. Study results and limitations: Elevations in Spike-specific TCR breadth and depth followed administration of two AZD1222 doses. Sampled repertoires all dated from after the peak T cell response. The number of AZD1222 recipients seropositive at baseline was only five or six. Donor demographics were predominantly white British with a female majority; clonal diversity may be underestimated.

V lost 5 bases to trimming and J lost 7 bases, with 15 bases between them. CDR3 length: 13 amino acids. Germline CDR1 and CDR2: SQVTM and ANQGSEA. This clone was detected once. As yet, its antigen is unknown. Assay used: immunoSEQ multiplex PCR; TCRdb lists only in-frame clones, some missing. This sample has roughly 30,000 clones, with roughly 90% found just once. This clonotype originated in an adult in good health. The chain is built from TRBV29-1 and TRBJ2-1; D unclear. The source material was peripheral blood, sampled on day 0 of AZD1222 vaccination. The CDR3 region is CSVSTLPRNEQFF. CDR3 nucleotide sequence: TGCAGCGTTTCAACTTTGCCACGGAATGAGCAGTTCTTC.